This TCR beta chain was captured in a study of tumor-infiltrating lymphocytes in glioblastoma multiforme. TCRB libraries came from RNA via three nested multiplex PCR rounds. TCRdb redid the calling of the multiplex PCR reads with MiXCR, one entry per CDR3 protein. The table records about 12,000 distinct CDR3 sequences, 66% of them present only once. V was clipped by 8 bases and J by 3 bases; unmatched bases: 10. Germline V CDR1 and CDR2: SGHAT, FQNNGV. The CDR3 spans 16 residues. The TCR was taken from a male donor with glioblastoma. Sequencing was done on a sample of brain tumor tissue. The J gene is TRBJ2-2, the V gene TRBV11-2, with TRBD2 identical over 9 bases. CDR3 nucleotides: TGTGCCAGCTCCGGACTAGCGTGCATATACACCGGGGAGCTGTTTTTT. Translated: CASSGLACIYTGELFF.